This TCR beta chain came from a study of CD8+CD57+ T cells in acquired aplastic anemia. Study-level points and caveats: CD8+ Simpson's diversity showed no significant patient-control difference. About 30 was the count of CD8+ CDR3 sequences that patients shared with controls.

Patients chosen for sequencing had CD8+CD57+ cells that had expanded, as shown by flow cytometry. Among the patients, all had severe acquired aplastic anemia. Blood was sampled before the patients had received any therapy. This clonotype came up a few times. As yet, its antigen is unknown. The study profiled TCR beta VDJ and CDR3 using genomic DNA as template. TCRdb analysed the reads with MiXCR anew, one entry per CDR3 protein. The sample holds about 120,000 distinct CDR3 sequences, over 55% seen once. The clonotype comes from a human donor with aplastic anemia. The source material was sorted CD4+, CD8+, or CD8+CD57+ T cells (not recorded which) from PBMCs.

This CDR3 reads CASSLGGQHQETQYF. CDR3 nucleotide sequence: TGCGCCAGCAGCTTGGGCGGGCAGCACCAAGAGACCCAGTACTTC. This chain connects TRBV5-1 to TRBJ2-5; D possibly corresponds to TRBD2 (5 bases). CDR1 is SGHRS and CDR2 is YFSETQ in the germline V gene. This CDR3 is 15 amino acids long. Trimming took 0 bases from V and 0 from J, leaving 9 bases between them.